This is a list of T cell receptor beta chains from one sample in a study of blood T cell repertoires in COVID-19. Libraries were prepared by immunoSEQ multiplex PCR; TCRdb keeps only in-frame clonotypes and omits some of them. The sample lists 18,000 or so clones; roughly 80% were seen once. Sequencing input: peripheral blood. The origin of the receptors is a man aged 80 or over with acute or convalescent COVID-19. Each CDR3 is given with its conserved first and last residue. Fields, in order: clone size, V gene, D gene, J gene, CDR3 DNA, CDR3 protein. D genes are given only for firm matches. For some rows the clone size is stated as once, few or many, or as a class when expanded; others skip it.

>.|TRBV3-1/TRBV3-2|.|TRBJ2-1
TGTGCCAGCAGCCCTTACGCGTCAGGGGTGTTTGTGCAGTTCTTC
CASSPYASGVFVQFF
>.|TRBV2|.|TRBJ2-5
TGTGCCAGCAGTGCGGCCTGGGGGGTAGGGGAGACCCAGTACTTC
CASSAAWGVGETQYF
>few|TRBV19|TRBD2|TRBJ2-4
TGTGCCAGTAGTGAGACTAGCGGGGGAGCCAAAAACATTCAGTACTTC
CASSETSGGAKNIQYF
>once|TRBV30|TRBD1|TRBJ2-3
TGTGCCTCAGACAGGGCAAAAGCTGATACGCAGTATTTT
CASDRAKADTQYF
>.|TRBV28|.|TRBJ1-2
TGTGCCAGCAGTCCCGTCCGGAGGGCGGGAAACTATGGCTACACCTTC
CASSPVRRAGNYGYTF
>once|TRBV7-2|.|TRBJ1-4
TGTGCCAGCAGCTACTACTCGGAGGAAAAACTGTTTTTT
CASSYYSEEKLFF
>.|TRBV29-1|.|TRBJ1-2
TGCAGCGTCGCTGGAGATCTCGCTAACTATGGCTACACCTTC
CSVAGDLANYGYTF
>few|TRBV2|TRBD1|TRBJ2-2
TGTGCCAGCAGTGAAACAGGGGGTAGTAACACCGGGGAGCTGTTTTTT
CASSETGGSNTGELFF
>once|TRBV5-1|TRBD2|TRBJ2-2
TGCGCCACAGGGAGCGTAGCGGGGGGGCCGGGCACCGGGGAGCTGTTTTTT
CATGSVAGGPGTGELFF
>.|TRBV3-1/TRBV3-2|.|TRBJ1-1
TGTGCCAGCAGACACGGAGAACTGAACACTGAAGCTTTCTTT
CASRHGELNTEAFF
>.|TRBV7-2|.|TRBJ2-5
TGTGCCAGCAGCCCCCGAGTTCGCGAGACCCAGTACTTC
CASSPRVRETQYF
>.|TRBV24-1|TRBD2|TRBJ2-5
TGTGCCACCAGTGATTTCGGACTAGCGGGGGATCGAGAGACCCAGTACTTC
CATSDFGLAGDRETQYF
>.|TRBV6-1|.|TRBJ1-5
TGTGCCAGCAGTGAACAGGAAAGTGGGCCCCAGCATTTT
CASSEQESGPQHF
>few|TRBV9|TRBD1|TRBJ1-6
TGTGCCAGCAGCAAACAAGGGACAGCCTTGGGATCACCCCTCCACTTT
CASSKQGTALGSPLHF
>.|TRBV27|.|TRBJ1-2
TGTGCCAGCAGTTTCGTACAGGGCGCAGGCCGGTTTTATGGCTACACCTTC
CASSFVQGAGRFYGYTF
>.|TRBV6-5|TRBD1|TRBJ2-7
TGTGCCAGCAGTACCAGGACAGGGGGCCAGTACGAGCAGTACTTC
CASSTRTGGQYEQYF
>.|TRBV30|TRBD2|TRBJ2-3
TGTGCCTGGAGTTCTTGGACTAGCGGATACACAGATACGCAGTATTTT
CAWSSWTSGYTDTQYF
>few|TRBV7-2|TRBD1|TRBJ2-5
TGTGCCAGCAGCCGGGGACAGGCGCAAGAGACCCAGTACTTC
CASSRGQAQETQYF
>.|TRBV10-2|.|TRBJ1-5
TGCGCCAGCAGTTATAATTCTGTTGGAGGCAATCAGCCCCAGCATTTT
CASSYNSVGGNQPQHF
>once|TRBV12-5|TRBD2|TRBJ2-1
TGTGCTAGTGGTTTGGGACTAGCGGGGGGCCGGAGCTCCTACAATGAGCAGTTCTTC
CASGLGLAGGRSSYNEQFF
>.|TRBV7-2|TRBD1|TRBJ1-5
TGTGCCAGCAGCTTCCGGGACAGAAATCAGCCCCAGCATTTT
CASSFRDRNQPQHF
>few|TRBV3-1/TRBV3-2|.|TRBJ1-6
TGTGCCAGCAGCCAAGTGAAAGAGGCCTCACCCCTCCACTTT
CASSQVKEASPLHF
>.|TRBV3-1/TRBV3-2|TRBD2|TRBJ2-7
TGTGCCAGCAGCCAAGGGTTAGCGGGAGCGACCTACGAGCAGTACTTC
CASSQGLAGATYEQYF
>few|TRBV6-5|.|TRBJ1-1
TGTGCCAGCAGTTACAGAACTCAACGAGGGAACACTGAAGCTTTCTTT
CASSYRTQRGNTEAFF
>.|TRBV11-2|.|TRBJ1-1
TGTGCCAGCAGCTTAGATCCGGGGGGAGCTTTCTTT
CASSLDPGGAFF
>once|TRBV5-6|.|TRBJ1-6
TGTGCCAGCAGCTCCCCGTTTGTGGGGGGACCCCTCCACTTT
CASSSPFVGGPLHF
>.|TRBV2|.|TRBJ1-2
TGTGCCAGCAGTGAAAGGGGTTGGGGCTATGGCTACACCTTC
CASSERGWGYGYTF
>.|TRBV9|TRBD1|TRBJ1-2
TGTGCCAGCAGCGCCGGACAGGAATCCTATGGCTACACCTTC
CASSAGQESYGYTF
>.|TRBV5-8|.|TRBJ2-3
TGTGCCAGCAGCTTGGCCGCCGTGCGGGGGCTGACAGATACGCAGTATTTT
CASSLAAVRGLTDTQYF
>few|TRBV11-2|TRBD1|TRBJ1-6
TGTGCCAGCAGCTTCCTCGGGGACAGGGACAAAGGTTCACCCCTCCACTTT
CASSFLGDRDKGSPLHF
>.|TRBV11-3|.|TRBJ2-5
TGTGCCAGCAGCCATCGCGCGGGGGCACATGAGACCCAGTACTTC
CASSHRAGAHETQYF
>.|TRBV6-1|.|TRBJ1-6
TGTGCCAGCAGTGCCCGTGAACAATACAGGAGCTCCTATAATTCACCCCTCCACTTT
CASSAREQYRSSYNSPLHF
>once|TRBV18|TRBD1|TRBJ1-1
TGTGCCAGCTCACCCCAAACAGGGGGCGACGCTGAAGCTTTCTTT
CASSPQTGGDAEAFF
>.|TRBV7-9|.|TRBJ2-7
TGTGCCAGCAGCTCACGGGGGCAGGGGGCCTACGAGCAGTACTTC
CASSSRGQGAYEQYF
>.|TRBV3-1/TRBV3-2|TRBD2|TRBJ2-5
TGTGCCAGCAGCCCTGGACTAGCGGGGGGGTCTGGGGAGACCCAGTACTTC
CASSPGLAGGSGETQYF
>.|TRBV29-1|TRBD2|TRBJ2-2
TGCAGCGTTGGGGGGACTAGCACCACCGGGGAGCTGTTTTTT
CSVGGTSTTGELFF
>.|TRBV30|.|TRBJ1-5
TGTGCCTGGAGTGTGGGAGGGAGCTTTGATCAGCCCCAGCATTTT
CAWSVGGSFDQPQHF
>.|TRBV7-2|.|TRBJ2-7
TGTGCCAGCAGCTTTTACAGGGACGAGCAGTACTTC
CASSFYRDEQYF